This paragraph reports one T cell receptor beta chain. Its antigen is still unknown. This sample is drawn from a study of CD4+ T cells in melanoma. General study results and limits: CD8+ T cell, macrophage and B cell function reportedly correlated with neoantigen-specific CD4+ T cells. Reportedly, melanoma neoantigen-specific CD4+ T cells showed varied differentiation states.

Profiled with immunoSEQ multiplex PCR; TCRdb holds only in-frame clones, not every one. The top ten hold 3.3% of the sample, which has around 100,000 clones, around 93% seen once. Sequencing was carried out using peripheral blood. The sequence came from a human donor with melanoma.

The CDR3, as DNA: TGTGCCAGTACGACAGGGGGAGCGAACACCGGGGAGCTGTTTTTT. Protein: CASTTGGANTGELFF. V and J are TRBV7-3 and TRBJ2-2; the match to TRBD1 covers 9 bases. The CDR3 has 15 amino acids. Losses at the gene ends were 9 bases for V and 0 bases for J; bases not matched to a gene: 5. The germline V gene has CDR1 SGHTA and CDR2 FQGTGA.